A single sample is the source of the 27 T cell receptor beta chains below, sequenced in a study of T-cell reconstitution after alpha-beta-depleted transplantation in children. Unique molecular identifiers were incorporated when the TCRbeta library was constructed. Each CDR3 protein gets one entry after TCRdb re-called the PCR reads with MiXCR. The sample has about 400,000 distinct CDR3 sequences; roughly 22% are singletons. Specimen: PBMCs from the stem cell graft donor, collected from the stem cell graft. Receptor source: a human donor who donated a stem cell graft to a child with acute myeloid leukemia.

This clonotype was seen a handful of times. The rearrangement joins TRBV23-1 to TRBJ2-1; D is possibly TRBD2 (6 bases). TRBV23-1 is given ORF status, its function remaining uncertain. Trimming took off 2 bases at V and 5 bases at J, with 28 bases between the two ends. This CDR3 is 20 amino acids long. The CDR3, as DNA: TGCGCCAGCAGTCAAACTTTCTCCACACTCCTTCGCGGGGATAACAATGAGCAGTTCTTC. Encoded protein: CASSQTFSTLLRGDNNEQFF.

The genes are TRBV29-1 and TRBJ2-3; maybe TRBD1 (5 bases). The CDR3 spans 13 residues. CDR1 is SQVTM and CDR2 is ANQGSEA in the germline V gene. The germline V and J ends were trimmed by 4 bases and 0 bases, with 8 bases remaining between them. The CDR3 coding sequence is TGCAGCGTTGGACAGAGAAGCACAGATACGCAGTATTTT. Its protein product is CSVGQRSTDTQYF.

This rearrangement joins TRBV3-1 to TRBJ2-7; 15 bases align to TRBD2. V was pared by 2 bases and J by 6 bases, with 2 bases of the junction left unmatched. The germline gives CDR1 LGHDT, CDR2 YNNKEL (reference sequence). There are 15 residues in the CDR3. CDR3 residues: CASSQRTSGRAEQYF. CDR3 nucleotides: TGTGCCAGCAGCCAACGGACTAGCGGGAGGGCCGAGCAGTACTTC.

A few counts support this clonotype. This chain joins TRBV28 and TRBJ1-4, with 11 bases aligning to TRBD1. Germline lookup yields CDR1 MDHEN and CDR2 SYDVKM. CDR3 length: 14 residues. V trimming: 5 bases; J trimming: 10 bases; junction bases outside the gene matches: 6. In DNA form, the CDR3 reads TGTGCCAGCAGTCCGGGACAGGGGGTAGCAAAACTGTTTTTT. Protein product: CASSPGQGVAKLFF.

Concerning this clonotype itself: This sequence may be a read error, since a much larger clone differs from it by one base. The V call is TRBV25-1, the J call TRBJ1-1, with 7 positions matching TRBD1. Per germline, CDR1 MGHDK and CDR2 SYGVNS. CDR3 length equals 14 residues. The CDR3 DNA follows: TGTGCCAGCACCCAAGGGACAGCGAACACTGAACCTTTCTTT. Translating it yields CASTQGTANTEPFF.

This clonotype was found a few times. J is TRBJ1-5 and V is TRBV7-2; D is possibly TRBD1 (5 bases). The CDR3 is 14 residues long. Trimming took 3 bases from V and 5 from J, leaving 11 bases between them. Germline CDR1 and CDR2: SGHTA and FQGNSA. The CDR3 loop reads CASSLQQGDQPQHF. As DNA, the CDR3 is TGTGCCAGCAGCTTGCAGCAGGGAGATCAGCCCCAGCATTTT.

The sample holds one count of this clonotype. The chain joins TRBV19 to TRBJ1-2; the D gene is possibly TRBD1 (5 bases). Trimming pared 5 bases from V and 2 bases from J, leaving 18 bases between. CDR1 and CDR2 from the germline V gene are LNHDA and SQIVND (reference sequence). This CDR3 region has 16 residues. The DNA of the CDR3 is TGTGCCAGTAGTTCAAACCACGCAGGGCGCAACTATGGCTACACCTTC. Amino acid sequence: CASSSNHAGRNYGYTF.

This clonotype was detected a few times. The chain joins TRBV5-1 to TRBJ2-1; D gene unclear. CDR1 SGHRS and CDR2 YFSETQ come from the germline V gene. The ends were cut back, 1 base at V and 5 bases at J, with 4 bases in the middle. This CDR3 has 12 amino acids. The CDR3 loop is CASSLLDNEQFF. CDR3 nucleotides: TGCGCCAGCAGCTTGTTAGACAATGAGCAGTTCTTC.

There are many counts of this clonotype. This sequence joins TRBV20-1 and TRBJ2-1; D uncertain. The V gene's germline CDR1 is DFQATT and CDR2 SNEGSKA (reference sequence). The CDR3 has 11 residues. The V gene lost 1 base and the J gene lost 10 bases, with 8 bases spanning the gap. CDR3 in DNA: TGCAGTGCTAGAGCAATATCGGAGCAGTTCTTC. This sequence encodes CSARAISEQFF.

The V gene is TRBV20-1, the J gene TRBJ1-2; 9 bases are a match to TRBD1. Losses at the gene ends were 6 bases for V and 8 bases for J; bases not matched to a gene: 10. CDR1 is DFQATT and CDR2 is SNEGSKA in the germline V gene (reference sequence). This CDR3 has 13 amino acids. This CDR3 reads CSAGDRASQGYTF. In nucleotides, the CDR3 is TGCAGTGCCGGGGACAGGGCCTCTCAAGGCTACACCTTC.

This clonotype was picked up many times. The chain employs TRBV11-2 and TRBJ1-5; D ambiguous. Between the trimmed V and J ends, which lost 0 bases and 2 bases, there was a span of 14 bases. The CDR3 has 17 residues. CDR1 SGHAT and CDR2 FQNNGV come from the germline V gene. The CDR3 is CASSLEGLPTGNQPQHF. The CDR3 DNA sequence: TGTGCCAGCAGCTTAGAAGGGCTCCCAACAGGCAATCAGCCCCAGCATTTT.

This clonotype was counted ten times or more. CDR3 sequence (DNA): TGTGCCAGCAGTGGGACTAGCGGGACGACCTACGAGCAGTACTTC. Translating gives CASSGTSGTTYEQYF. This chain joins TRBV12-3 or TRBV12-4 and TRBJ2-7; 13 nucleotides align to TRBD2. V trimming: 5 bases; J trimming: 2 bases; junction bases outside the gene matches: 3. The CDR3 is 15 amino acids.

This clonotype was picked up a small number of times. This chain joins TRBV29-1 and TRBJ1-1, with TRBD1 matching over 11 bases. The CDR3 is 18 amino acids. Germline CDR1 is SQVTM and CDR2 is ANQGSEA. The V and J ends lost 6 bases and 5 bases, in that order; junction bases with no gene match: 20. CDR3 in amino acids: CSVGGQPGTGGIGTEAFF. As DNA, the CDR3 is TGCAGCGTGGGAGGACAGCCCGGGACAGGGGGAATTGGGACTGAAGCTTTCTTT.

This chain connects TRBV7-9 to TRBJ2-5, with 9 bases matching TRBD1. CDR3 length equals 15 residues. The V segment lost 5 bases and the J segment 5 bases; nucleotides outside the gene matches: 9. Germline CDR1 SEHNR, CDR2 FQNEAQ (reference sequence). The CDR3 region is CASSPHRGQGETQYF. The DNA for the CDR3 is TGTGCCAGCAGCCCGCACAGGGGGCAAGGGGAGACCCAGTACTTC.

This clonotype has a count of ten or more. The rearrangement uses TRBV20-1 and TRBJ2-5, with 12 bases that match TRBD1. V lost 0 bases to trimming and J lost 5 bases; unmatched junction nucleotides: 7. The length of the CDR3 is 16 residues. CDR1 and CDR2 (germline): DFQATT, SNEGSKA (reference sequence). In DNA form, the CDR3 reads TGCAGTGCTAGAGATTCCGGGACAGGGGGCTGGGAGACCCAGTACTTC. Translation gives CSARDSGTGGWETQYF.

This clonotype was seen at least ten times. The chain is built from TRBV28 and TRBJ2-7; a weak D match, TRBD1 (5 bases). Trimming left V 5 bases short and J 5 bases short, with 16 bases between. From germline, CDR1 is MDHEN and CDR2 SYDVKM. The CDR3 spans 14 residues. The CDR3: CASSRTSISDEQYF. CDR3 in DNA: TGTGCCAGCAGTAGGACAAGTATTTCCGACGAGCAGTACTTC.

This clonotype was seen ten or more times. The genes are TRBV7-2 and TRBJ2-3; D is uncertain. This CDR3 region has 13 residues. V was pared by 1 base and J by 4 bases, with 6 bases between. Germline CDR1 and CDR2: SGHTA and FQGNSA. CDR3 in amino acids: CASSLVGADTQYF. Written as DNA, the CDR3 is TGTGCCAGCAGCTTAGTTGGAGCAGATACGCAGTATTTT.

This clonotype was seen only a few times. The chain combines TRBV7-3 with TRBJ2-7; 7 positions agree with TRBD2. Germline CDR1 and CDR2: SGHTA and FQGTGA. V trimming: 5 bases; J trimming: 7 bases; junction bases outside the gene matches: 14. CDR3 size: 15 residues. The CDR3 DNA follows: TGTGCCAGCAGCCTTCTGGCAGCGGGAAATGTGGAGCAGTACTTC. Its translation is CASSLLAAGNVEQYF.

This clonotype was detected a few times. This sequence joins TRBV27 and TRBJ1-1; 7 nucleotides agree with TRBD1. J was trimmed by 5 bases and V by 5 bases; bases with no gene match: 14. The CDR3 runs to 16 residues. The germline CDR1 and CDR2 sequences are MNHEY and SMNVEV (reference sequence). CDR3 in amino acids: CASSHESTGIGTEAFF. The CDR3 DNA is TGTGCCAGCAGTCATGAGTCGACAGGGATCGGTACTGAAGCTTTCTTT.

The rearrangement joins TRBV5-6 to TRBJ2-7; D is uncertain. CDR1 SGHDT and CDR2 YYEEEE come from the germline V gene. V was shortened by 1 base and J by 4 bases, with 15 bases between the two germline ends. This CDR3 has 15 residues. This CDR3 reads CASSLSVFLLYEQYF. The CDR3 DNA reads TGTGCCAGCAGCTTGAGCGTATTCCTCCTTTACGAGCAGTACTTC.

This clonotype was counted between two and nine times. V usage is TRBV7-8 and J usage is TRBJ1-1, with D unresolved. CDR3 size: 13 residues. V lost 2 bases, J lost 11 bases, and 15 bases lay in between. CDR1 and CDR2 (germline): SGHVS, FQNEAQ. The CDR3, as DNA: TGTGCCAGCAGCTTAATGAAGGCCGTTGAGGCTTTCTTT. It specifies CASSLMKAVEAFF.

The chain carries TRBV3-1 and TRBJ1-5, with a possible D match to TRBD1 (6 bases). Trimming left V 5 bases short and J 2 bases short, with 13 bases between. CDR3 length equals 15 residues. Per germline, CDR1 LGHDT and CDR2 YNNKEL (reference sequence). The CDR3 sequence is CASSFNREGNQPQHF. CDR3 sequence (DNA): TGTGCCAGCAGCTTTAACAGGGAGGGCAATCAGCCCCAGCATTTT.

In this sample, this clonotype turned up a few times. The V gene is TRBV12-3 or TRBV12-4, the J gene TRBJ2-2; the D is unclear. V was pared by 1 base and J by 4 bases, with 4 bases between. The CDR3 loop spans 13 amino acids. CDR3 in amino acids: CASSLVPTGELFF. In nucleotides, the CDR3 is TGTGCCAGCAGTTTAGTGCCCACCGGGGAGCTGTTTTTT.

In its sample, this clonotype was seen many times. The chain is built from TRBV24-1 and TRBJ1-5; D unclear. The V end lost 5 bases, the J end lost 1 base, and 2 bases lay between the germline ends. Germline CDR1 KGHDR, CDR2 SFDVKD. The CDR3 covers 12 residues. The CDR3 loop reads CATSASNQPQHF. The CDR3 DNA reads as TGTGCCACCAGTGCCAGCAATCAGCCCCAGCATTTT.

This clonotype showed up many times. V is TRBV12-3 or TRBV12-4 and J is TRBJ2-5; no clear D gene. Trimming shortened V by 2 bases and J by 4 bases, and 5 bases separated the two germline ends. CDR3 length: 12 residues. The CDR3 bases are TGTGCCAGCAGTTTACGCAGAGAGACCCAGTACTTC. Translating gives CASSLRRETQYF.

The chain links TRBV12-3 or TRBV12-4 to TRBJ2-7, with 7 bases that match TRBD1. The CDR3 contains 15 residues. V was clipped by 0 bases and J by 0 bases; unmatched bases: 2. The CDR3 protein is CASSLARGFSYEQYF. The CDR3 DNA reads TGTGCCAGCAGTTTAGCCAGGGGGTTCTCCTACGAGCAGTACTTC.

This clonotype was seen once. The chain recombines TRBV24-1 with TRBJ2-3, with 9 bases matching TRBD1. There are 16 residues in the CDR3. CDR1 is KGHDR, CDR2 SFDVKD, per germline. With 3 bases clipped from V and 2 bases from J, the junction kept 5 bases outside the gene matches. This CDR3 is CATSDPGTGTTDTQYF. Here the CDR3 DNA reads TGTGCCACCAGTGATCCCGGGACAGGGACCACAGATACGCAGTATTTT.